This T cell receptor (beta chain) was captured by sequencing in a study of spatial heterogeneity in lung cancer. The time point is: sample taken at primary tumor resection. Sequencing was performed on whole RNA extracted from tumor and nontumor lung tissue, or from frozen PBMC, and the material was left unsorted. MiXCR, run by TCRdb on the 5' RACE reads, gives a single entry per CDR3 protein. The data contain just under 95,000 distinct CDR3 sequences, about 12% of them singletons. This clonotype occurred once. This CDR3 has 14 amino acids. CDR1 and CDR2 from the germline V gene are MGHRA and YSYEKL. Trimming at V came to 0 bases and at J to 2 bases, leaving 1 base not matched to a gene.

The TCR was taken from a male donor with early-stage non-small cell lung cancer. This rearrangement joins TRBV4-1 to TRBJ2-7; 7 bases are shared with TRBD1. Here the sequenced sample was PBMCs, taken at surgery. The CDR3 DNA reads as TGCGCCAGCAGCCAAGATGACAGGGCCTACGAGCAGTACTTC. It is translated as CASSQDDRAYEQYF.